The rows below give T cell receptor beta chains drawn from one sample of a study of blood T cell repertoires in COVID-19. Using immunoSEQ multiplex PCR, the repertoire was profiled, and TCRdb retains in-frame clones only, with some absent. The sample lists tens of thousands of clones, around 73% occurring once. The sample taken for sequencing was peripheral blood. The origin of the receptors is a human donor in a cohort sampled during active or convalescent COVID-19. Both conserved end residues are part of each CDR3. The order of the fields is J gene, V gene, CDR3 protein.

TRBJ1-6 TRBV6-5 CASSRDRSFNSPLHF
TRBJ1-1 TRBV10-2 CASRKTGGNTEAFF
TRBJ2-4 TRBV3-1/TRBV3-2 CASSQAGGDIQYF
TRBJ2-7 TRBV18 CASSRRQGRSSYEQYF
TRBJ2-3 TRBV5-1 CASSTGQNTDTQYF
TRBJ2-7 TRBV11-2 CASSRTGSSYEQYF
TRBJ2-1 TRBV5-4 CASSLGQAYNEQFF
TRBJ2-3 TRBV27 CASSPGQRYTDTQYF
TRBJ2-2 TRBV18 CASSPFGQGNTGELFF
TRBJ1-4 TRBV6-5 CASSLTRRNEKLFF
TRBJ1-5 TRBV6-5 CASRDRDYQPQHF
TRBJ2-7 TRBV15 CATSSKSITHEQYF
TRBJ2-3 TRBV18 CASSPGRLARTDTQYF
TRBJ2-6 TRBV27 CASSLSAGVRTNVLTF
TRBJ2-7 TRBV6-6 CASSTRLADAYEQYF
TRBJ1-5 TRBV12-3/TRBV12-4 CASSSDTWQPQHF
TRBJ2-7 TRBV15 CATSTRTTGSEQYF
TRBJ1-3 TRBV6-6 CASSLRTLGNTIYF
TRBJ2-3 TRBV9 CASSESSGIGSDTQYF
TRBJ2-3 TRBV6-5 CASKSRAFGTDTQYF
TRBJ2-1 TRBV6-5 CASSSTGGSTYNEQFF
TRBJ2-3 TRBV29-1 CSVDRGEGLLISTDTQYF
TRBJ2-3 TRBV5-4 CASSLAGGGGGDTQYF
TRBJ2-6 TRBV7-2 CASSSFPRDAGANVLTF
TRBJ1-3 TRBV11-3 CASSSGGSGNTIYF
TRBJ2-2 TRBV3-1/TRBV3-2 CASSPQGRRGGELFF
TRBJ2-7 TRBV6-2/TRBV6-3 CASSPQTVSYEQYF
TRBJ2-1 TRBV7-3 CASSRTARDYNEQFF
TRBJ1-2 TRBV5-1 CASRKENYGYTF
TRBJ1-1 TRBV5-1 CASSPDRPVHMNTEAFF
TRBJ2-1 TRBV6-5 CASSLVGGLNEQFF
TRBJ2-5 TRBV27 CACSLSMAGQETQYF
TRBJ2-6 TRBV18 CASSPGQGASGANVLTF
TRBJ1-6 TRBV10-3 CAISEGGNNSPLHF
TRBJ1-1 TRBV6-6 CASRTNRDWVEAFF